The 26 T cell receptor beta chains given below trace back to one sample, sequenced in a study of circulating CD8 cells and anti-PD-1 response in melanoma. Sorting of live CD3+CD8+TCRalphabeta+ cells by PD-1 and/or TIGIT gave four subsets. TCR libraries were prepared from around 15 ng of total RNA with the QIAseq Immune Repertoire TCR panel. TCRdb processed the reads anew with MiXCR; each CDR3 protein has one entry. The sample shows several hundred distinct CDR3 sequences, approximately 9.6% of them seen only once. The source was CD8+ T cells from PBMCs, collected at baseline or after one month of anti-PD-1 therapy (not recorded which). Receptors were obtained from a human donor with melanoma.

The chain employs TRBV20-1 and TRBJ1-1; possibly TRBD1 for D (5 bases). V dropped 3 bases and J dropped 0 bases, with 20 bases sitting between them. Germline CDR1 is DFQATT and CDR2 is SNEGSKA (reference sequence). This CDR3 is built from 17 residues. The CDR3 is CSASGDRKLNMNTEAFF. CDR3 in DNA: TGCAGTGCTAGTGGGGACCGCAAATTGAACATGAACACTGAAGCTTTCTTT.

This clonotype is classed as medium-sized. The chain links TRBV7-2 to TRBJ2-3; the match to TRBD2 covers 8 bases. CDR3 size: 17 residues. Unmatched junction bases numbered 13, after V lost 3 bases and J lost 5 bases. Germline lookup yields CDR1 SGHTA and CDR2 FQGNSA. This CDR3 is CASSLSASGGTKDTQYF. Written as DNA, the CDR3 is TGTGCCAGCAGCTTGAGTGCCAGCGGGGGAACGAAAGATACGCAGTATTTT.

As for this clonotype: One end of the junction is discordant with germline, which a read error may explain. The chain combines TRBV25-1 with TRBJ2-2; a possible D gene is TRBD1 (6 bases). Germline-derived CDR1 and CDR2 are MGHDK and SYGVNS. This CDR3 spans 12 amino acids. The CDR3 loop is CVSEQGIGELFF. CDR3 DNA sequence: TGTGTCAGCGAACAGGGTATCGGGGAGCTGTTTTTC.

This clonotype is categorized as large. The J gene is TRBJ2-3, the V gene TRBV7-3, with unresolved D. This CDR3 has 12 residues. Trimming left V 4 bases short and J 5 bases short, with 7 bases between. Germline V lookup: CDR1 SGHTA, CDR2 FQGTGA. The CDR3 loop reads CASSSVGDTQYF. CDR3 coding DNA: TGTGCCAGCAGCTCCGTAGGAGATACGCAGTATTTT.

About this clonotype itself: Its ends do not fully match the called genes, so a read error is possible. This chain links TRBV19 with TRBJ2-1; no firm D call. Germline V lookup: CDR1 LNHDA, CDR2 SQIVND (reference sequence). CDR3 length: 16 amino acids. In DNA, the CDR3 is TGTGCCAGTAGTATTTACGCTTCAGTCGTCTACAATGAGCAGTCCTTC. Amino acids: CASSIYASVVYNEQSF.

V and J are TRBV9 and TRBJ2-2; 10 bases align to TRBD2. This CDR3 has 14 amino acids. Germline CDR1 SGDLS, CDR2 YYNGEE. Unmatched junction bases numbered 5, after V lost 7 bases and J lost 5 bases. This CDR3 reads CASGFSGGTGELFF. The CDR3 DNA reads as TGTGCCAGCGGTTTTAGCGGGGGGACCGGGGAGCTGTTTTTT. Full variable domain (missing parts from reference TRBV9 and TRBJ2-2): DSGVTQTPKHLITATGQRVTLRCSPRSGDLSVYWYQQSLDQGLQFLIQYYNGEERAKGNILERFSAQQFPDLHSELNLSSLELGDSALYFCASGFSGGTGELFFGEGSRLTVL.

This clonotype is categorized as medium-sized. The rearrangement links TRBV5-1 to TRBJ1-2; 7 nucleotides match TRBD1. V lost 0 bases and J lost 4; bases outside the gene matches: 6. CDR1 and CDR2 from the germline V gene are SGHRS and YFSETQ. CDR3 length equals 15 residues. The CDR3 protein is CASSLAWGQFYGYTF. DNA of the CDR3: TGCGCCAGCAGCTTGGCCTGGGGACAGTTCTATGGCTACACCTTC.

This clonotype is judged medium-sized. The V call is TRBV24-1, the J call TRBJ2-1; 8 positions agree with TRBD1. The V gene's germline CDR1 is KGHDR and CDR2 SFDVKD. Trimming removed 2 bases from V and 6 bases from J; junction bases left unmatched: 8. This CDR3 has 16 amino acids. The CDR3 nucleotides are TGTGCCACCAGTGATTCCGGGACAGGAGAAATCAATGAGCAGTTCTTC. The encoded protein is CATSDSGTGEINEQFF.

By sample share, this clonotype is large. The chain combines TRBV27 with TRBJ2-7; 8 bases align to TRBD2. Germline V gene lookup returns CDR1 MNHEY and CDR2 SMNVEV (reference sequence). The length of the CDR3 is 14 residues. V gave up 3 bases and J gave up 3 bases; unmatched junction bases: 4. CDR3 nucleotides: TGTGCCAGCAGTTTGCGGGGGGAAGGCTACGAGCAGTACTTC. This encodes CASSLRGEGYEQYF.

By its share, this clonotype is medium-sized. The CDR3 is CASARGGYTEAFF. In DNA, the CDR3 is TGTGCCAGCGCCCGAGGAGGGTACACTGAAGCTTTCTTT. The chain carries TRBV25-1 and TRBJ1-1; D gene unclear. Germline V lookup: CDR1 MGHDK, CDR2 SYGVNS. Trimming took 8 bases from V and 3 from J, leaving 13 bases between them. The CDR3 has 13 amino acids.

By frequency in the sample, this clonotype is large (0.1 to 1%). The chain couples TRBV16 to TRBJ2-1; D might be TRBD1 or TRBD2, each matching 6 bases. Germline V gives CDR1 KGHSY, CDR2 FQNENV. Between the trimmed V and J ends, which lost 0 bases and 8 bases, there was a span of 8 bases. This CDR3 has 13 residues. The chain's CDR3 is CASSQSGGYEQFF. Written as DNA, the CDR3 is TGTGCCAGCAGCCAATCGGGGGGCTATGAGCAGTTCTTC.

This clonotype rates as large (0.1 to 1%). The rearrangement uses TRBV29-1 and TRBJ2-7; 8 bases fit TRBD1. From germline, CDR1 is SQVTM and CDR2 ANQGSEA. The CDR3 consists of 14 residues. J lost 1 base, V lost 7 bases, and 9 bases had no gene match. The CDR3 protein is CSAGDRGISYEQYF. In DNA form, the CDR3 reads TGCAGCGCCGGAGACAGGGGTATATCCTACGAGCAGTACTTC.

This clonotype is deemed large. The chain joins TRBV30 to TRBJ1-6; D is unclear. Germline loops: CDR1 GTSNPN, CDR2 SVGIG (reference sequence). The CDR3 is 11 amino acids. Trimming removed 3 bases from V and 16 bases from J, with 13 bases in between. CDR3 in amino acids: CAWRIGLVLHF. The CDR3 region has the DNA TGTGCCTGGAGGATCGGTCTGGTACTCCACTTT. Using reference TRBV30 and TRBJ1-6 for the parts outside the CDR3, the full variable domain is SQTIHQWPATLVQPVGSPLSLECTVEGTSNPNLYWYRQAAGRGLQLLFYSVGIGQISSEVPQNLSASRPQDRQFILSSKKLLLSDSGFYLCAWRIGLVLHFGNGTRLTVT.

Comments on this clonotype: This may be a read error: a much more frequent sequence differs by one nucleotide. The CDR3 bases are TGTGCCAGCAGCTTTCTCATCGTTGGGTACGAGCAGTACTTC. Translating it yields CASSFLIVGYEQYF. The rearrangement links TRBV5-5 to TRBJ2-7; D gene uncertain. V shed 2 bases and J shed 4 bases, with 13 bases lying between them. CDR3 length equals 14 residues. Germline-derived CDR1 and CDR2 are SGHKS and YYEKEE (reference sequence).

Relative to its sample, this clonotype is medium-sized (0.01 to 0.1%). The chain couples TRBV2 to TRBJ2-7, with 10 positions matching TRBD1. Germline CDR1 reads SNHLY; CDR2 reads FYNNEI. This CDR3 is built from 15 residues. With V trimmed by 8 bases and J by 3 bases, 10 bases remained unmatched. CDR3 DNA: TGTGCCAGCCACCCCACAGGGACAGGGGACTACGAGCAGTACTTC. It is translated as CASHPTGTGDYEQYF.

Only a few counts were recorded for this clonotype. The chain employs TRBV7-6 and TRBJ2-1; possible D gene TRBD2, 5 bases. Per the germline V gene, CDR1 is SGHVS and CDR2 is FNYEAQ. CDR3 length: 15 residues. The germline V and J ends were trimmed by 3 bases and 3 bases, with 12 bases remaining between them. CDR3 nucleotide sequence: TGTGCCAGCAGCTTCGGGGAGTTTAACTACAATGAGCAGTTCTTC. It codes for CASSFGEFNYNEQFF.

Sample share makes this clonotype large. This sequence joins TRBV29-1 and TRBJ1-2; 9 nucleotides match TRBD1. With V trimmed by 4 bases and J by 2 bases, 5 bases remained unmatched. The CDR3 has 14 amino acids. Germline loops: CDR1 SQVTM, CDR2 ANQGSEA. CDR3 region: CSVVPGQGNYGYTF. CDR3 DNA: TGCAGCGTTGTGCCGGGACAGGGAAACTATGGCTACACCTTC.

Remarks on this clonotype: Since the CDR3 does not end with the conserved phenylalanine or tryptophan, this likely comes from a read error. This chain connects TRBV6-2 or TRBV6-3 to TRBJ2-7; tentatively, D is TRBD1 (6 bases). The germline gives CDR1 MNHEY, CDR2 SVGEGT. The CDR3 is 12 residues long. V was cut by 2 bases and J by 8 bases, with 10 bases left in between. CDR3 sequence (DNA): TGTGCCAGCAGTTACAACAGGGACAAGCAGTACCTC. Protein sequence: CASSYNRDKQYL.

V usage is TRBV9 and J usage is TRBJ2-7; TRBD2 aligns across 9 bases. The CDR3 loop spans 17 amino acids. In germline, CDR1 is SGDLS, CDR2 YYNGEE. V trimming: 4 bases; J trimming: 0 bases; junction bases outside the gene matches: 11. The CDR3 region has the DNA TGTGCCAGCAGCCCCCACCAGGGACTAGCCGCCTCCTACGAGCAGTACTTC. This sequence encodes CASSPHQGLAASYEQYF.

In its sample, this clonotype ranks as large (0.1 to 1%). The gene calls are TRBV27 and TRBJ2-7; a weak D match, TRBD2 (7 bases). V lost 6 bases, J lost 2 bases, and 17 bases lay in between. CDR1 and CDR2 (germline): MNHEY, SMNVEV (reference sequence). There are 15 residues in the CDR3. In nucleotides, the CDR3 is TGTGCCAGCAGCCCCCTAGGGGGGGGGACCTACGAGCAGTACTTC. Its protein is CASSPLGGGTYEQYF.

This clonotype is termed medium-sized. The chain combines TRBV9 with TRBJ2-7; D may be TRBD1 or TRBD2 (5 bases each). Germline assignment: CDR1 SGDLS and CDR2 YYNGEE. Deletions cut 4 bases from V and 3 bases from J, with 17 bases between. The CDR3 has 15 amino acids. The CDR3 spells CASSPSRDLLYEQYF. CDR3 nucleotide sequence: TGTGCCAGCAGCCCATCCAGGGACCTTCTCTACGAGCAGTACTTC.

This clonotype is large within its sample. The chain employs TRBV19 and TRBJ2-7; 7 bases are shared with TRBD1. Germline V gene sequence: CDR1 LNHDA, CDR2 SQIVND (reference sequence). The CDR3 covers 13 residues. The J segment lost 3 bases and the V segment lost 5 bases, leaving 4 bases of the junction unmatched. CDR3 nucleotide sequence: TGTGCCAGTAGTTTGACAGGGATCTACGAGCAGTACTTC. Translation: CASSLTGIYEQYF.

This clonotype ranks as large. J is TRBJ2-1 and V is TRBV7-2; 10 nucleotides align to TRBD2. This CDR3 has 16 amino acids. In germline, CDR1 is SGHTA, CDR2 FQGNSA. J gave up 7 bases and V 3 bases, and 9 bases lay outside the gene matches. The DNA of the CDR3 is TGTGCCAGCAGCTTCAAGCGGGGGGGGCCTGTTAATGAGCAGTTCTTC. Residues: CASSFKRGGPVNEQFF.

This clonotype is large (0.1 to 1%) in the sample. The chain couples TRBV28 to TRBJ2-7, with 7 bases that match TRBD2. Germline CDR1 is MDHEN and CDR2 is SYDVKM. The CDR3 totals 14 residues. V lost 7 bases, J lost 4 bases, and 10 bases stayed unmatched. The CDR3 DNA reads TGTGCCAGCAACTCCAATCGAGCGGGGTACGAGCAGTACTTC. This translates into CASNSNRAGYEQYF.

Relative to its sample, this clonotype is medium-sized. As DNA, the CDR3 is TGTGCCAGCAGTGAAGGCCGGAACCAAGAGACCCAGTACTTC. Protein product: CASSEGRNQETQYF. The V and J genes are TRBV2 and TRBJ2-5; D uncertain. Trimming shortened V by 1 base and J by 0 bases, and 6 bases separated the two germline ends. This CDR3 contains 14 residues. Germline V gene sequence: CDR1 SNHLY, CDR2 FYNNEI.

Worth noting for this clonotype: This CDR3 fails to terminate in the conserved phenylalanine or tryptophan, so it likely reflects a read error. The chain couples TRBV28 to TRBJ1-3; no reliable D call. Trimming left V 6 bases short and J 0 bases short, with 9 bases between. Germline assignment: CDR1 MDHEN and CDR2 SYDVKM. CDR3 length: 14 amino acids. The CDR3 DNA reads TGTGCCAGCAGGGACCCCGGCTCTGGAAACACCATATATCTT. Translation: CASRDPGSGNTIYL.